The sequence of this TCR beta chain was determined in a study of T cell changes during pregnancy in multiple sclerosis. Data came from immunoSEQ multiplex PCR; TCRdb stores just in-frame clones and leaves some out. This table has about 32,000 clones, 89% appearing once. V lost 4 bases to trimming and J lost 4 bases; unmatched junction nucleotides: 2. Germline assignment: CDR1 ENHRY and CDR2 SYGVKD. The CDR3 loop spans 15 amino acids. Sequencing used CD8+ T cells from peripheral blood mononuclear cells, obtained in the first trimester of pregnancy. The receptor comes from a female donor with multiple sclerosis, enrolled in a pregnancy study. V gene TRBV10-3 combines with J gene TRBJ2-1; 12 positions agree with TRBD1. CDR3 in DNA: TGTGCCATCAGTGCGGGACAGGGGGCTTACAATGAGCAGTTCTTC. Encoded protein: CAISAGQGAYNEQFF.